A selection of T cell receptor beta chains follows, all from one sample in a study of memory CD4+ T cells and cytomegalovirus serostatus. The table came from immunoSEQ multiplex PCR; TCRdb's copy has only in-frame clones and leaves some out. The table shows about 61,000 clones, with 80% to 85% occurring only once. Sequenced sample: memory CD4+ T cells from blood. Receptors originate from an adult in good health and CMV-seronegative. CDR3s include the opening cysteine and the closing phenylalanine or tryptophan. The D gene is left open where the match is weak. Not all rows give a size; the values are once, few, many and, for expanded clones, a class.

CDR3aa: CASRCGWQPQHF; CDR3nt: TGTGCAAGTCGCTGCGGGTGGCAGCCCCAGCATTTT; j_gene: TRBJ1-5; abundance: .; d_gene: .; v_gene: TRBV12-2
CDR3aa: CARTSGNTGELFF; CDR3nt: TGTGCCCGGACTAGCGGGAACACCGGGGAGCTGTTTTTT; j_gene: TRBJ2-2; abundance: few; d_gene: TRBD2; v_gene: TRBV30
CDR3aa: CASSLTSGYNEQFF; CDR3nt: TGTGCCAGCAGCCTCACTAGCGGCTACAATGAGCAGTTCTTC; j_gene: TRBJ2-1; abundance: .; d_gene: TRBD2; v_gene: TRBV7-3
CDR3aa: CASSFFRGGADEQYF; CDR3nt: TGTGCCAGCAGCTTCTTCCGCGGGGGGGCGGACGAGCAGTACTTC; j_gene: TRBJ2-7; abundance: .; d_gene: TRBD2; v_gene: TRBV5-8
CDR3aa: CASSASWESTDTQYF; CDR3nt: TGTGCCAGCAGCGCGTCGTGGGAGTCCACAGATACGCAGTATTTT; j_gene: TRBJ2-3; abundance: .; d_gene: .; v_gene: TRBV7-3
CDR3aa: CAWSRANTEAFF; CDR3nt: TGTGCCTGGAGTCGGGCGAACACTGAAGCTTTCTTT; j_gene: TRBJ1-1; abundance: few; d_gene: .; v_gene: TRBV30
CDR3aa: CASRNRGAGYTF; CDR3nt: TGTGCCAGTAGGAACAGGGGTGCTGGCTACACCTTC; j_gene: TRBJ1-2; abundance: .; d_gene: TRBD1; v_gene: TRBV19
CDR3aa: CASSFRTGGGTEAFF; CDR3nt: TGTGCCAGCAGTTTCCGGACAGGGGGAGGCACTGAAGCTTTCTTT; j_gene: TRBJ1-1; abundance: .; d_gene: TRBD1; v_gene: TRBV6-6
CDR3aa: CAWSVQVNTEAFF; CDR3nt: TGTGCCTGGAGTGTACAAGTGAACACTGAAGCTTTCTTT; j_gene: TRBJ1-1; abundance: few; d_gene: .; v_gene: TRBV30
CDR3aa: CAWRRAAASTDTQYF; CDR3nt: TGTGCCTGGAGGAGGGCGGCAGCTAGCACAGATACGCAGTATTTT; j_gene: TRBJ2-3; abundance: once; d_gene: .; v_gene: TRBV30
CDR3aa: CASSPRERDRDYGYTF; CDR3nt: TGTGCCAGCAGCCCAAGGGAACGGGACAGGGACTATGGCTACACCTTC; j_gene: TRBJ1-2; abundance: .; d_gene: TRBD1; v_gene: TRBV14
CDR3aa: CASSPAWDPGELFF; CDR3nt: TGTGCCAGCAGCCCAGCCTGGGATCCGGGGGAGCTGTTTTTT; j_gene: TRBJ2-2; abundance: .; d_gene: .; v_gene: TRBV5-4
CDR3aa: CASSLDRAGDNEQFF; CDR3nt: TGTGCCAGCTCCCTCGACAGGGCGGGGGACAATGAGCAGTTCTTC; j_gene: TRBJ2-1; abundance: few; d_gene: .; v_gene: TRBV18
CDR3aa: CASSYSAGPNSPLHF; CDR3nt: TGTGCCAGCAGTTACTCGGCAGGTCCGAATTCACCCCTCCACTTT; j_gene: TRBJ1-6; abundance: once; d_gene: .; v_gene: TRBV6-5
CDR3aa: CASSQDRGRIGAFF; CDR3nt: TGTGCCAGCAGCCAAGATCGGGGACGGATTGGAGCTTTCTTT; j_gene: TRBJ1-1; abundance: .; d_gene: .; v_gene: TRBV14
CDR3aa: CASSDRDSGANVLTF; CDR3nt: TGTGCCAGCAGTGACCGAGACTCTGGGGCCAACGTCCTGACTTTC; j_gene: TRBJ2-6; abundance: .; d_gene: .; v_gene: TRBV13
CDR3aa: CASSLDRGVYYGYTF; CDR3nt: TGTGCCAGCAGCTTGGACAGGGGCGTTTACTATGGCTACACCTTC; j_gene: TRBJ1-2; abundance: .; d_gene: TRBD1; v_gene: TRBV7-3
CDR3aa: CASSYDPGRPNEKLFF; CDR3nt: TGTGCCAGCAGTTATGATCCGGGACGGCCTAATGAAAAACTGTTTTTT; j_gene: TRBJ1-4; abundance: once; d_gene: .; v_gene: TRBV6-6
CDR3aa: CASSPPFGSGANVLTF; CDR3nt: TGTGCCAGTAGCCCCCCCTTCGGGTCTGGGGCCAACGTCCTGACTTTC; j_gene: TRBJ2-6; abundance: .; d_gene: .; v_gene: TRBV19
CDR3aa: CASTLQETYGYTF; CDR3nt: TGTGCCAGCACCCTCCAGGAAACCTATGGCTACACCTTC; j_gene: TRBJ1-2; abundance: few; d_gene: .; v_gene: TRBV2
CDR3aa: CASSESISLANTDTQYF; CDR3nt: TGCGCCAGCAGTGAGTCGATTTCACTAGCGAACACAGATACGCAGTATTTT; j_gene: TRBJ2-3; abundance: few; d_gene: TRBD2; v_gene: TRBV10-1
CDR3aa: CASNGAISSYEQYF; CDR3nt: TGTGCCAGTAACGGGGCTATCAGCTCCTACGAGCAGTACTTC; j_gene: TRBJ2-7; abundance: .; d_gene: .; v_gene: TRBV19
CDR3aa: CASSPQVSYEQYF; CDR3nt: TGTGCCAGCTCACCACAGGTCTCCTACGAGCAGTACTTC; j_gene: TRBJ2-7; abundance: .; d_gene: .; v_gene: TRBV18
CDR3aa: CASSQDRGQRNSPLHF; CDR3nt: TGCGCCAGCAGCCAAGATAGGGGACAGAGGAATTCACCCCTCCACTTT; j_gene: TRBJ1-6; abundance: few; d_gene: TRBD1; v_gene: TRBV4-1
CDR3aa: CASSPGPTQETQYF; CDR3nt: TGTGCCAGCAGTCCGGGACCCACCCAAGAGACCCAGTACTTC; j_gene: TRBJ2-5; abundance: .; d_gene: .; v_gene: TRBV6-5
CDR3aa: CASSQDRDQPQHF; CDR3nt: TGTGCCAGCAGCCAAGATCGAGATCAGCCCCAGCATTTT; j_gene: TRBJ1-5; abundance: .; d_gene: .; v_gene: TRBV14
CDR3aa: CASSPGGNEQFF; CDR3nt: TGTGCCAGCTCACCAGGCGGCAATGAGCAGTTCTTC; j_gene: TRBJ2-1; abundance: few; d_gene: .; v_gene: TRBV18
CDR3aa: CASSPSGESYNEQFF; CDR3nt: TGTGCCAGCAGCCCTAGCGGGGAGTCCTACAATGAGCAGTTCTTC; j_gene: TRBJ2-1; abundance: .; d_gene: TRBD2; v_gene: TRBV11-2
CDR3aa: CASSVEETQYF; CDR3nt: TGTGCCAGCAGTGTAGAAGAGACCCAGTACTTC; j_gene: TRBJ2-5; abundance: .; d_gene: .; v_gene: TRBV25-1
CDR3aa: CASSQGSSYEQYF; CDR3nt: TGTGCCAGCAGCCAAGGTAGCTCCTACGAGCAGTACTTC; j_gene: TRBJ2-7; abundance: .; d_gene: .; v_gene: TRBV5-4
CDR3aa: CASSFSLAGGPITQYF; CDR3nt: TGTGCCAGCAGCTTCTCACTAGCGGGGGGGCCGATAACGCAGTATTTT; j_gene: TRBJ2-3; abundance: .; d_gene: TRBD2; v_gene: TRBV7-2
CDR3aa: CASSIGRGSYNEQFF; CDR3nt: TGTGCCAGTAGTATCGGCAGGGGGTCCTACAATGAGCAGTTCTTC; j_gene: TRBJ2-1; abundance: few; d_gene: TRBD1; v_gene: TRBV19
CDR3aa: CASSLSGRVTDTQYF; CDR3nt: TGTGCCAGCAGTCTTAGCGGACGAGTCACAGATACGCAGTATTTT; j_gene: TRBJ2-3; abundance: .; d_gene: .; v_gene: TRBV6-6
CDR3aa: CAISESGRPNTEAFF; CDR3nt: TGTGCCATCAGTGAGTCGGGCAGGCCAAACACTGAAGCTTTCTTT; j_gene: TRBJ1-1; abundance: .; d_gene: .; v_gene: TRBV10-3
CDR3aa: CASSLHGQGVGYTF; CDR3nt: TGCGCCAGCAGCTTGCACGGACAGGGGGTTGGCTACACCTTC; j_gene: TRBJ1-2; abundance: .; d_gene: TRBD1; v_gene: TRBV5-1
CDR3aa: CASSPTGGAYEQYF; CDR3nt: TGCGCCAGCAGTCCGACAGGGGGGGCCTACGAGCAGTACTTC; j_gene: TRBJ2-7; abundance: .; d_gene: TRBD1; v_gene: TRBV5-1
CDR3aa: CASSYSGGRSNQPQHF; CDR3nt: TGTGCCAGCAGTTACTCAGGGGGCAGGAGCAATCAGCCCCAGCATTTT; j_gene: TRBJ1-5; abundance: few; d_gene: TRBD1; v_gene: TRBV6-6
CDR3aa: CASSSTWRRKYNEQFF; CDR3nt: TGTGCCAGCAGCTCCACGTGGCGGAGGAAATACAATGAGCAGTTCTTC; j_gene: TRBJ2-1; abundance: .; d_gene: .; v_gene: TRBV7-8
CDR3aa: CASSVPKSSYNEQFF; CDR3nt: TGCGCCAGCAGCGTACCAAAAAGCTCCTACAATGAGCAGTTCTTC; j_gene: TRBJ2-1; abundance: .; d_gene: .; v_gene: TRBV5-1
CDR3aa: CASSMTRQGNTEAFF; CDR3nt: TGTGCCAGTAGTATGACTCGACAGGGGAACACTGAAGCTTTCTTT; j_gene: TRBJ1-1; abundance: .; d_gene: TRBD1; v_gene: TRBV19
CDR3aa: CASSLNSGSSYEQYF; CDR3nt: TGTGCCAGCAGCCTCAATAGCGGGAGTTCTTACGAGCAGTACTTC; j_gene: TRBJ2-7; abundance: .; d_gene: TRBD2; v_gene: TRBV14
CDR3aa: CASSFLNNEQFF; CDR3nt: TGCGCCAGCAGCTTTCTTAACAATGAGCAGTTCTTC; j_gene: TRBJ2-1; abundance: .; d_gene: .; v_gene: TRBV5-1
CDR3aa: CASSIGFQETQYF; CDR3nt: TGTGCCAGTAGTATAGGTTTCCAAGAGACCCAGTACTTC; j_gene: TRBJ2-5; abundance: .; d_gene: .; v_gene: TRBV19
CDR3aa: CASSYRGVAGDGYTF; CDR3nt: TGTGCCAGCAGTTACCGGGGAGTTGCGGGGGATGGTTACACCTTC; j_gene: TRBJ1-2; abundance: .; d_gene: .; v_gene: TRBV6-5
CDR3aa: CATSPQGRQPQHF; CDR3nt: TGTGCCACCTCGCCTCAGGGGCGTCAGCCCCAGCATTTT; j_gene: TRBJ1-5; abundance: few; d_gene: .; v_gene: TRBV6-5
CDR3aa: CASSPGQHGQPQHF; CDR3nt: TGTGCCAGCAGCCCAGGACAGCACGGTCAGCCCCAGCATTTT; j_gene: TRBJ1-5; abundance: .; d_gene: .; v_gene: TRBV7-9
CDR3aa: CASSPQGAVSDEKLFF; CDR3nt: TGTGCCAGCAGTCCCCAGGGGGCGGTAAGCGATGAAAAACTGTTTTTT; j_gene: TRBJ1-4; abundance: .; d_gene: TRBD1; v_gene: TRBV28
CDR3aa: CASSSQTNEKLFF; CDR3nt: TGTGCCAGCTCATCTCAAACTAATGAAAAACTGTTTTTT; j_gene: TRBJ1-4; abundance: .; d_gene: .; v_gene: TRBV18
CDR3aa: CASSLGALAGDGEQYF; CDR3nt: TGCGCCAGCAGCTTGGGGGCCCTAGCGGGAGACGGCGAGCAGTACTTC; j_gene: TRBJ2-7; abundance: .; d_gene: TRBD2; v_gene: TRBV5-1
CDR3aa: CASTIGHFNTEAFF; CDR3nt: TGCGCCAGCACCATCGGGCACTTTAACACTGAAGCTTTCTTT; j_gene: TRBJ1-1; abundance: few; d_gene: .; v_gene: TRBV5-1
CDR3aa: CAWDRGHLDEQFF; CDR3nt: TGTGCCTGGGACAGGGGGCATCTCGATGAGCAGTTCTTC; j_gene: TRBJ2-1; abundance: .; d_gene: TRBD1; v_gene: TRBV30
CDR3aa: CASSPGRAYEQYF; CDR3nt: TGTGCCAGCAGCCCCGGGAGGGCCTACGAGCAGTACTTC; j_gene: TRBJ2-7; abundance: .; d_gene: TRBD2; v_gene: TRBV14
CDR3aa: CASTAASGRAKGNEQFF; CDR3nt: TGTGCCAGCACCGCGGCTAGCGGGAGGGCGAAGGGTAATGAGCAGTTCTTC; j_gene: TRBJ2-1; abundance: .; d_gene: TRBD2; v_gene: TRBV5-4
CDR3aa: CASSLRTGVETQYF; CDR3nt: TGTGCCAGCAGCCTAAGGACGGGAGTGGAGACCCAGTACTTC; j_gene: TRBJ2-5; abundance: medium-sized; d_gene: .; v_gene: TRBV7-2
CDR3aa: CASSLRGGAGNTIYF; CDR3nt: TGTGCCAGCAGCTTGCGAGGCGGGGCTGGAAACACCATATATTTT; j_gene: TRBJ1-3; abundance: .; d_gene: .; v_gene: TRBV5-4
CDR3aa: CASSGPGQGVYEQYF; CDR3nt: TGTGCCAGCAGTGGACCCGGACAGGGAGTCTACGAGCAGTACTTC; j_gene: TRBJ2-7; abundance: .; d_gene: TRBD1; v_gene: TRBV6-1